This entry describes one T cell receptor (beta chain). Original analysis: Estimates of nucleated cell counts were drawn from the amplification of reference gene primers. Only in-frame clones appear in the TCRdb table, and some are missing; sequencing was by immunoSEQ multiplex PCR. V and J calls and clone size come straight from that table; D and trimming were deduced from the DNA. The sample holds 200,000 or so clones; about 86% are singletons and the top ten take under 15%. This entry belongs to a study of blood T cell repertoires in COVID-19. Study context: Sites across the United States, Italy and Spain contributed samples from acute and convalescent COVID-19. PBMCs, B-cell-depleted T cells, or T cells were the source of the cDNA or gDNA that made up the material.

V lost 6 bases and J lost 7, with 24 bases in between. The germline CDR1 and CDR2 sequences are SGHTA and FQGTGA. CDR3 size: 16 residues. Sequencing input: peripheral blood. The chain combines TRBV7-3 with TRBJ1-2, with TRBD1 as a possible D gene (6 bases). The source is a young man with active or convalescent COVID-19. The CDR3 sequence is CASRNRGQRYPAGYTF. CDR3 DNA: TGTGCCAGCAGGAACCGCGGACAGCGCTATCCAGCTGGCTACACCTTC.